What follows are 27 T cell receptor beta chains derived from one specimen sequenced in a study of blood T cell repertoires in COVID-19. Repertoires were generated with immunoSEQ multiplex PCR, while TCRdb's copy carries only in-frame clones and drops some. The sample lists 150,000 to 200,000 clones, around 89% occurring once. Sequenced: peripheral blood. Receptors originate from a human donor in a cohort sampled during active COVID-19.

This chain uses TRBV6-5 with TRBJ2-1; 9 bases are shared with TRBD2. CDR1 and CDR2 (germline): MNHEY, SVGAGI. V shed 2 bases, J shed 3 bases, and the junction held 2 bases outside the gene matches. The CDR3 runs to 15 residues. Here the CDR3 DNA reads TGTGCCAGCAGTTACGCGGGAGGGATCTACAATGAGCAGTTCTTC. It yields the protein CASSYAGGIYNEQFF.

This chain joins TRBV7-2 and TRBJ2-1, with D possibly TRBD2 on 5 matching bases. Trimming pared 3 bases from V and 0 bases from J, leaving 6 bases between. Germline CDR1 and CDR2: SGHTA and FQGNSA. The CDR3 runs to 14 residues. The CDR3 loop reads CASSLDSSYNEQFF. DNA of the CDR3: TGTGCCAGCAGCTTGGACTCCTCCTACAATGAGCAGTTCTTC.

This clone was picked up one time. The chain recombines TRBV5-1 with TRBJ2-2, with 10 bases fitting TRBD1. The length of the CDR3 is 15 residues. Trimming took 3 bases from V and 3 from J; bases not matched to a gene: 2. CDR1 and CDR2 from the germline V gene are SGHRS and YFSETQ. As DNA, the CDR3 is TGCGCCAGCAGCTCGGACAGGGGGTACACCGGGGAGCTGTTTTTT. Translation gives CASSSDRGYTGELFF.

This rearrangement joins TRBV29-1 to TRBJ2-1; 8 bases line up with TRBD1. The V gene end was trimmed by 0 bases and the J gene end by 2 bases; junction bases not matched to a gene: 6. Germline V lookup: CDR1 SQVTM, CDR2 ANQGSEA. CDR3 length equals 16 residues. CDR3 coding DNA: TGCAGCGTTGAAGATCCGGACAGGGAAACCTACAATGAGCAGTTCTTC. Its protein product is CSVEDPDRETYNEQFF.

The DNA for the CDR3 is TGTGCCATCAAGAGTACAGGGATGAACACTGAAGCTTTCTTT. Amino acids: CAIKSTGMNTEAFF. The J gene is TRBJ1-1, the V gene TRBV10-3, with D possibly TRBD1 on 6 matching bases. V dropped 7 bases and J dropped 0 bases, with 12 bases sitting between them. The CDR3 has 14 amino acids. The germline V gene has CDR1 ENHRY and CDR2 SYGVKD.

V gene TRBV7-2 combines with J gene TRBJ2-1, with 10 bases fitting TRBD2. J gave up 3 bases and V 7 bases, and 6 bases lay outside the gene matches. The V gene's germline CDR1 is SGHTA and CDR2 FQGNSA. The CDR3 extends over 15 amino acids. The CDR3 sequence is CASTGWTSGYNEQFF. CDR3 in DNA: TGTGCCAGCACCGGATGGACTAGCGGCTACAATGAGCAGTTCTTC.

The chain joins TRBV19 to TRBJ2-3, with 7 bases aligning to TRBD2. The CDR3 is made up of 13 amino acids. Germline loops: CDR1 LNHDA, CDR2 SQIVND (reference sequence). Losses at the gene ends were 5 bases for V and 4 bases for J; bases not matched to a gene: 3. The chain's CDR3 is CASSGTSADTQYF. DNA of the CDR3: TGTGCCAGTAGTGGTACTAGCGCAGATACGCAGTATTTT.

This clone was counted a single time. The rearrangement joins TRBV10-3 to TRBJ2-3; 8 bases match TRBD2. The V gene end was trimmed by 7 bases and the J gene end by 0 bases; junction bases not matched to a gene: 3. There are 14 residues in the CDR3. CDR1 and CDR2 (germline): ENHRY, SYGVKD. The CDR3 sequence is CAIMGTRSTDTQYF. DNA for the CDR3: TGTGCCATCATGGGGACTAGGAGCACAGATACGCAGTATTTT.

This clone was seen a few times. The chain uses TRBV5-6 and TRBJ2-7; D is unresolved. The CDR3 totals 13 residues. CDR1 is SGHDT, CDR2 YYEEEE, per germline. V was pared by 3 bases and J by 6 bases, with 13 bases between. CDR3 amino acids: CASSSVGVGEQYF. The CDR3 DNA reads as TGTGCCAGCAGCTCGGTCGGTGTTGGCGAGCAGTACTTC.

Notes on this clone: The sample has other DNA sequences that encode this CDR3 too. The chain employs TRBV5-8 and TRBJ2-2; TRBD2 might be the D (5 bases). The V gene's germline CDR1 is SGHTS and CDR2 YDEGEE. Trimming took 4 bases from V and 0 from J, leaving 10 bases between them. The CDR3 spans 15 residues. CDR3 sequence (DNA): TGTGCCAGCAGCCTAGGGAGAGCGAACACCGGGGAGCTGTTTTTT. Its translation is CASSLGRANTGELFF. Filled out from reference TRBV5-8 and TRBJ2-2, the complete variable domain reads EAGVTQSPTHLIKTRGQQATLRCSPISGHTSVYWYQQALGLGLQFLLWYDEGEERNRGNFPPRFSGRQFPNYSSELNVNALELEDSALYLCASSLGRANTGELFFGEGSRLTVL.

J is TRBJ2-5 and V is TRBV5-1; 8 bases line up with TRBD2. The germline V gene has CDR1 SGHRS and CDR2 YFSETQ. This CDR3 has 13 amino acids. J lost 5 bases, V lost 4 bases, and 4 bases had no gene match. In nucleotides, the CDR3 is TGCGCCAGCAGCCCGGGGGGGAGTGAGACCCAGTACTTC. Protein: CASSPGGSETQYF.

The chain recombines TRBV3-1 (or the pseudogene TRBV3-2) with TRBJ2-3; 11 bases fit TRBD2. Germline CDR1 reads LGHDT; CDR2 reads YNNKEL (reference sequence). The CDR3 extends over 16 amino acids. Germline trimming cut 10 bases from V and 0 bases from J; bases unmatched to any gene: 9. The CDR3 DNA follows: TGTGCCACCCAGGGACTAGCGGAACCTAGCACAGATACGCAGTATTTT. Amino acid sequence: CATQGLAEPSTDTQYF.

The chain uses TRBV4-3 and TRBJ2-7; no definite D call. V lost 2 bases and J lost 9, with 14 bases in between. Germline values: CDR1 LGHNA, CDR2 YSLEER. The CDR3 covers 13 residues. The CDR3 spells CASSQLRGSVQYF. CDR3 DNA: TGCGCCAGCAGCCAACTCCGCGGATCCGTGCAGTACTTC.

As for this clone: Other nucleotide sequences in the sample specify the same CDR3. CDR3 DNA sequence: TGCAGCGTGGGGACAGGGGGCCCCTACGAGCAGTACTTC. This codes for CSVGTGGPYEQYF. V and J are TRBV29-1 and TRBJ2-7; 12 bases fit TRBD1. The CDR3 is made up of 13 amino acids. V trimming: 6 bases; J trimming: 2 bases; junction bases outside the gene matches: 2. CDR1 and CDR2 from the germline V gene are SQVTM and ANQGSEA.

V and J are TRBV2 and TRBJ2-3, with D tentatively TRBD2 (6 bases). The CDR3 extends over 14 amino acids. The germline V gene has CDR1 SNHLY and CDR2 FYNNEI. V was pared by 8 bases and J by 6 bases, with 18 bases between. CDR3: CASFRDSVSDTQYF. CDR3 DNA sequence: TGTGCCAGCTTCCGGGACTCTGTGAGCGATACGCAGTATTTT.

The chain carries TRBV5-4 and TRBJ1-2, with 10 bases fitting TRBD1. The junction had 7 bases not matched to a gene; V was cut back by 1 base and J by 10 bases. CDR1 and CDR2 from the germline V gene are SGHNT and YYREEE (reference sequence). The CDR3 consists of 14 residues. CDR3 region: CASSLRGQGSYYTF. The CDR3 DNA follows: TGTGCCAGCAGCTTGAGGGGACAGGGGTCCTACTACACCTTC.

V usage is TRBV10-3 and J usage is TRBJ2-3; 11 bases map to TRBD2. This CDR3 has 15 residues. V gave up 6 bases and J gave up 7 bases; unmatched junction bases: 9. Germline V lookup: CDR1 ENHRY, CDR2 SYGVKD. In DNA, the CDR3 is TGTGCCATCAGCACGACTAGCGGGACAGGGAATACGCAGTATTTT. It translates to CAISTTSGTGNTQYF.

Concerning this clone itself: Other nucleotide sequences from this sample produce the same CDR3. V is TRBV7-2 and J is TRBJ2-5; 12 positions agree with TRBD2. CDR1 and CDR2 (germline): SGHTA, FQGNSA. This CDR3 is built from 14 residues. After removal of 5 bases from V and 5 bases from J, the junction contained 3 bases not matched to a gene. The CDR3 spells CASSPGLAGETQYF. The CDR3 nucleotides are TGTGCCAGCAGCCCTGGACTAGCGGGGGAGACCCAGTACTTC.

This chain links TRBV9 with TRBJ1-6, with 9 positions matching TRBD1. The trim removed 3 bases at V and 4 bases at J, leaving 11 bases unmatched. The germline V gene encodes CDR1 SGDLS and CDR2 YYNGEE. The length of the CDR3 is 18 residues. The CDR3 sequence is CASSAGRDRALYNSPLHF. The CDR3 nucleotides are TGTGCCAGCAGCGCCGGCCGGGACAGGGCGCTTTATAATTCACCCCTCCACTTT.

This sequence joins TRBV5-5 and TRBJ1-3, with D tentatively TRBD1 (6 bases). Trimming stripped 2 bases from V and 2 bases from J, with 14 bases between. This CDR3 has 16 amino acids. The germline gives CDR1 SGHKS, CDR2 YYEKEE (reference sequence). This CDR3 is CASSFDLRGTGNTIYF. The CDR3 nucleotides are TGTGCCAGCAGCTTCGATTTAAGGGGGACTGGAAACACCATATATTTT.

This chain links TRBV5-6 with TRBJ1-2; 7 bases map to TRBD1. Germline V gene lookup returns CDR1 SGHDT and CDR2 YYEEEE. V lost 4 bases to trimming and J lost 7 bases; unmatched junction nucleotides: 4. The CDR3 has 12 residues. This CDR3 reads CASSRDRAGYTF. In DNA form, the CDR3 reads TGTGCCAGCAGCCGAGACAGGGCTGGCTACACCTTC.

CDR3: CASSSGYEQYF. The CDR3, as DNA: TGTGCCAGTAGTTCGGGGTACGAGCAGTACTTC. The V and J genes are TRBV19 and TRBJ2-7, with a possible D match to TRBD2 (5 bases). This CDR3 contains 11 residues. Per germline, CDR1 LNHDA and CDR2 SQIVND (reference sequence). V shed 5 bases and J shed 4 bases, with 6 bases lying between them.

The rearrangement links TRBV6-6 to TRBJ2-6, with a weak D call TRBD1 (5 bases). CDR3 length equals 19 residues. Trimming removed 5 bases at V and 0 bases at J, with 20 bases between. Germline V CDR1 and CDR2: MNHNY, SVGAGI (reference sequence). The CDR3 is CASSPLPGSLSSGANVLTF. CDR3 coding DNA: TGTGCCAGCAGTCCCTTACCAGGGTCTCTCTCCTCTGGGGCCAACGTCCTGACTTTC.

The chain carries TRBV7-9 and TRBJ2-3; TRBD2 matches 12 bases. In germline, CDR1 is SEHNR, CDR2 FQNEAQ (reference sequence). The CDR3 runs to 16 residues. The junction had 5 bases not matched to a gene; V was cut back by 1 base and J by 6 bases. The CDR3 is CASSLGLAGVGDTQYF. In DNA, the CDR3 is TGTGCCAGCAGCTTAGGACTAGCGGGAGTCGGGGATACGCAGTATTTT.

In this sample, this clone turned up a few times. The chain recombines TRBV5-4 with TRBJ1-1; D gene ambiguous. The CDR3 runs to 12 residues. V was cut by 2 bases and J by 8 bases, with 10 bases left in between. Germline assignment: CDR1 SGHNT and CDR2 YYREEE (reference sequence). The CDR3 protein is CASSFTEGEAFF. For the CDR3, the DNA is TGTGCCAGCAGCTTTACAGAGGGCGAAGCTTTCTTT.

The genes are TRBV5-6 and TRBJ2-1; possible D gene TRBD1, 6 bases. This CDR3 region has 13 residues. The germline V gene has CDR1 SGHDT and CDR2 YYEEEE. V lost 0 bases and J lost 8, with 9 bases in between. The chain's CDR3 is CASSLVRGDEQFF. The CDR3 DNA is TGTGCCAGCAGCTTGGTCAGGGGCGATGAGCAGTTCTTC.

This chain connects TRBV5-5 to TRBJ1-2; D might be TRBD1 (6 bases). Trimming cost V 9 bases and J 4 bases, with 13 bases left between them. Per the germline V gene, CDR1 is SGHKS and CDR2 is YYEKEE (reference sequence). The CDR3 extends over 12 amino acids. CDR3 region: CATSTGLYGYTF. CDR3 nucleotide sequence: TGTGCCACCTCGACAGGACTCTATGGCTACACCTTC.